This entry lists 24 T cell receptor beta chains sequenced from one sample in a study of blood T cells in healthy people across ages. A J-beta primer mix and a sample-barcoded 5' primer were used in a second PCR of about 6 to 12 cycles. Each CDR3 protein gets one entry after TCRdb re-called the 5' RACE reads with MiXCR. The table records 730,000 or so distinct CDR3 sequences, approximately 43% of them present only once. Sequenced sample: blood. The receptor set was obtained from an older woman in good health.

This chain links TRBV5-1 with TRBJ2-2; D is perhaps TRBD1 (6 bases). This CDR3 comprises 16 residues. Trimming cost V 1 base and J 3 bases, with 13 bases left between them. CDR1 is SGHRS, CDR2 YFSETQ, per germline. The CDR3 reads CASSLTATGDTGELFF. The CDR3 coding sequence is TGCGCCAGCAGCTTGACGGCGACAGGAGACACCGGGGAGCTGTTTTTT.

The table lists this clonotype with a few counts. The V gene is TRBV10-3, the J gene TRBJ2-3; D remains unclear. The germline CDR1 and CDR2 sequences are ENHRY and SYGVKD. The CDR3 is made up of 13 amino acids. Deletions cut 7 bases from V and 0 bases from J, with 8 bases between. In DNA form, the CDR3 reads TGTGCCATCAATATAGAGAGCACAGATACGCAGTATTTT. This translates into CAINIESTDTQYF.

The J gene is TRBJ2-4, the V gene TRBV4-3, with 8 bases fitting TRBD1. The CDR3 is made up of 15 amino acids. The V gene end was trimmed by 3 bases and the J gene end by 3 bases; junction bases not matched to a gene: 4. From germline, CDR1 is LGHNA and CDR2 YSLEER. CDR3 DNA sequence: TGCGCCAGCAGCCAGCCTGGGACAGGCAAAAACATTCAGTACTTC. Amino acid sequence: CASSQPGTGKNIQYF.

This clonotype turned up a few times. The V gene is TRBV28, the J gene TRBJ2-3; 7 nucleotides agree with TRBD2. V shed 4 bases and J 3 bases; nucleotides not matched to a gene: 10. The length of the CDR3 is 16 residues. Germline V gene data show CDR1 as MDHEN and CDR2 as SYDVKM. CDR3 sequence (DNA): TGTGCCAGCAGTTCACAGAGCGGGATCGGTACAGATACGCAGTATTTT. It yields the protein CASSSQSGIGTDTQYF.

This clonotype has only a few counts. The chain employs TRBV2 and TRBJ2-7; D not resolved. The CDR3 covers 13 residues. V lost 2 bases, J lost 0 bases, and 5 bases lay in between. The germline CDR1 and CDR2 sequences are SNHLY and FYNNEI. CDR3: CASSESGSYEQYF. The DNA for the CDR3 is TGTGCCAGCAGTGAATCAGGCTCCTACGAGCAGTACTTC.

This clonotype has only one observation. A much more abundant neighbour one base away suggests this may be a read error. The chain combines TRBV7-2 with TRBJ1-4; no firm D call. The CDR3 is 14 amino acids. In germline, CDR1 is SGHTA, CDR2 FQGNSA. V was cut by 1 base and J by 4 bases, with 7 bases left in between. CDR3 in DNA: TGTGCCAGCAGCTTAGACGGGATTAATGAAAAACTGTTTTTT. Amino acids: CASSLDGINEKLFF.

The CDR3 DNA reads as TGTGCCAGCAGGCATAACGGCGGCTATAGCGGGGGGGCTAGAGATACGCAGTATTTT. Amino acid sequence: CASRHNGGYSGGARDTQYF. The genes are TRBV3-1 and TRBJ2-3, with 11 nucleotides matching TRBD2. Looked up from germline, CDR1 is LGHDT and CDR2 is YNNKEL (reference sequence). CDR3 length: 19 amino acids. Trimming cost V 6 bases and J 5 bases; bases outside gene matches: 19.

This clonotype was counted a few times. CDR3 amino acids: CASSPPVRVYEQYF. DNA for the CDR3: TGTGCCAGCTCACCCCCCGTTAGAGTCTACGAGCAGTACTTC. The chain employs TRBV18 and TRBJ2-7; D remains unclear. With 3 bases removed from V and 3 bases from J, the gap between germline ends came to 12 bases. The CDR3 is 14 residues long. Germline CDR1 is KGHSH and CDR2 is LQKENI.

In its sample, this clonotype was seen a few times. This chain uses TRBV20-1 with TRBJ2-3; no reliable D call. Germline V gene lookup returns CDR1 DFQATT and CDR2 SNEGSKA (reference sequence). V lost 6 bases and J 5 bases, leaving 12 bases between the germline ends. The CDR3 is made up of 12 amino acids. The CDR3 bases are TGCAGTGCCACGGCCCAGGAAGATACGCAGTATTTT. Translated, it gives CSATAQEDTQYF.

The J gene is TRBJ1-6, the V gene TRBV7-3; D gene ambiguous. The CDR3 contains 15 residues. Trimming removed 0 bases at V and 5 bases at J, with 8 bases between. Germline V gene sequence: CDR1 SGHTA, CDR2 FQGTGA. This CDR3 reads CASSLTSGDNSPLHF. CDR3 DNA: TGTGCCAGCAGCTTAACTTCGGGAGATAATTCACCCCTCCACTTT.

This clonotype was picked up a small number of times. V usage is TRBV20-1 and J usage is TRBJ2-7; 11 bases map to TRBD1. CDR1 and CDR2 (germline): DFQATT, SNEGSKA (reference sequence). The CDR3 length is 14 residues. The V gene end was trimmed by 3 bases and the J gene end by 3 bases; junction bases not matched to a gene: 4. CDR3 sequence reads: CSASRGTGGYEQYF. CDR3 coding DNA: TGCAGTGCTAGTCGAGGGACAGGGGGCTACGAGCAGTACTTC.

This clonotype was recorded many times. The chain employs TRBV5-1 and TRBJ1-2; 7 bases agree with TRBD1. The CDR3 loop spans 17 amino acids. Per germline, CDR1 SGHRS and CDR2 YFSETQ. The V segment lost 3 bases and the J segment 6 bases; nucleotides outside the gene matches: 17. In nucleotides, the CDR3 is TGCGCCAGCAGCTCCGACACCGGGACAGTCCATGTCGATGGCTACACCTTC. Its translation: CASSSDTGTVHVDGYTF.

The CDR3, as DNA: TGTGCCAGCAGTGCTCCCACCCCCTACGAGCAGTACTTC. Translated, it gives CASSAPTPYEQYF. This sequence joins TRBV2 and TRBJ2-7; D is ambiguous. Germline values: CDR1 SNHLY, CDR2 FYNNEI. The CDR3 extends over 13 amino acids. V shed 4 bases and J shed 2 bases, with 9 bases lying between them.

V usage is TRBV7-2 and J usage is TRBJ2-1, with TRBD2 identical over 9 bases. The trim removed 8 bases at V and 7 bases at J, leaving 9 bases unmatched. Germline V gives CDR1 SGHTA, CDR2 FQGNSA. CDR3 length: 14 amino acids. The chain's CDR3 is CASRAGGLGNEQFF. The CDR3, as DNA: TGTGCCAGCCGAGCGGGGGGACTTGGAAATGAGCAGTTCTTC.

This clonotype was seen a handful of times. V usage is TRBV28 and J usage is TRBJ1-2; 9 bases map to TRBD1. Germline CDR1 MDHEN, CDR2 SYDVKM. The J segment lost 5 bases and the V segment lost 5 bases, leaving 15 bases of the junction unmatched. The CDR3 runs to 17 residues. In nucleotides, the CDR3 is TGTGCCAGCAGTCTCCTAGGGACAGGGATTTCCTCATATGGCTACACCTTC. Protein: CASSLLGTGISSYGYTF.

This clonotype was observed a few times. The rearrangement uses TRBV30 and TRBJ1-1, with unresolved D. This CDR3 contains 14 residues. The V end lost 0 bases, the J end lost 2 bases, and 10 bases lay between the germline ends. CDR1 and CDR2 (germline): GTSNPN, SVGIG (reference sequence). The CDR3 spells CAWSVRRANTEAFF. The CDR3 bases are TGTGCCTGGAGTGTACGTAGAGCCAACACTGAAGCTTTCTTT. Filled out from reference TRBV30 and TRBJ1-1, the complete variable domain reads SQTIHQWPATLVQPVGSPLSLECTVEGTSNPNLYWYRQAAGRGLQLLFYSVGIGQISSEVPQNLSASRPQDRQFILSSKKLLLSDSGFYLCAWSVRRANTEAFFGQGTRLTVV.

This clonotype has more than one count but fewer than ten. This chain uses TRBV7-3 with TRBJ1-2; the D gene is possibly TRBD1 (5 bases). V lost 2 bases and J lost 7, with 14 bases in between. Germline values: CDR1 SGHTA, CDR2 FQGTGA. The CDR3 extends over 14 amino acids. CDR3 coding DNA: TGTGCCAGCAGCTTACTGGAGGGGCACTCTGGCTACACCTTC. Its translation: CASSLLEGHSGYTF.

V usage is TRBV6-5 and J usage is TRBJ1-6, with TRBD1 identical over 9 bases. With V trimmed by 5 bases and J by 11 bases, 7 bases remained unmatched. CDR1 is MNHEY, CDR2 SVGAGI, per germline. The CDR3 loop spans 14 amino acids. For the CDR3, the DNA is TGTGCCAGCAGTGCCAGACAGGGGGAACCACCCCTCCACTTT. This gives the protein CASSARQGEPPLHF.

This clonotype was found many times. This chain links TRBV9 with TRBJ2-1; D is undetermined. CDR3 length: 14 amino acids. CDR1 and CDR2 from the germline V gene are SGDLS and YYNGEE. V dropped 0 bases and J dropped 5 bases, with 9 bases sitting between them. The DNA of the CDR3 is TGTGCCAGCAGCGTAGAGGGAAGGGACAATGAGCAGTTCTTC. Encoded protein: CASSVEGRDNEQFF.

V usage is TRBV6-1 and J usage is TRBJ2-5, with D possibly being TRBD2 (5 bases). The DNA end favors TRBJ2-7, so the J call may be wrong. The CDR3 has 13 residues. Germline V gives CDR1 MNHNS, CDR2 SASEGT. CDR3 in DNA: TGTGCCAGCAGTGATCTAGCTCTGGGCGAGCAGTACTTC. This sequence encodes CASSDLALGEQYF.

The V and J genes are TRBV5-5 and TRBJ1-2; no firm D call. From germline, CDR1 is SGHKS and CDR2 YYEKEE (reference sequence). V lost 1 base and J lost 7, with 8 bases in between. There are 12 residues in the CDR3. The CDR3 DNA reads TGTGCCAGCAGCTTGCCCGGGTTTGGCTACACCTTC. Translating it yields CASSLPGFGYTF.

The chain links TRBV24-1 to TRBJ2-3, with TRBD1 as a possible D gene (6 bases). CDR3 length: 16 residues. Looked up from germline, CDR1 is KGHDR and CDR2 is SFDVKD. Deletions cut 3 bases from V and 2 bases from J, with 14 bases between. For the CDR3, the DNA is TGTGCCACCAGTGATCAACAGGGTCGGCCCACAGATACGCAGTATTTT. Translation: CATSDQQGRPTDTQYF.

The chain links TRBV10-3 to TRBJ2-7; D is possibly TRBD1 (5 bases). The CDR3 is 15 amino acids. The germline V and J ends were trimmed by 3 bases and 3 bases, with 15 bases remaining between them. Germline V lookup: CDR1 ENHRY, CDR2 SYGVKD. For the CDR3, the DNA is TGTGCCATCAGTGATGTGACAGTTGGAAACTACGAGCAGTACTTC. Encoded protein: CAISDVTVGNYEQYF.

CDR3 region: CASGSGRNLPNCETQYF. As DNA, the CDR3 is TGTGCCAGCGGCTCAGGACGGAACTTACCGAACTGTGAGACCCAGTACTTC. The genes are TRBV11-1 and TRBJ2-5; no firm D call. V lost 8 bases and J 5 bases, leaving 27 bases between the germline ends. The germline V gene has CDR1 SGHAT and CDR2 FQDESV (reference sequence). The CDR3 extends over 17 amino acids. The variable domain in full, with the rest retrieved from reference TRBV11-1 and TRBJ2-5, is EAEVAQSPRYKITEKSQAVAFWCDPISGHATLYWYRQILGQGPELLVQFQDESVVDDSQLPKDRFSAERLKGVDSTLKIQPAELGDSAMYLCASGSGRNLPNCETQYFGPGTRLLVL.